This T cell receptor beta chain was identified during a study of graft-versus-host responses after intestinal transplantation. Notes on this clone: What it binds is not known.

Trimming removed 3 bases from V and 5 bases from J, with 10 bases in between. This CDR3 is built from 13 residues. Profiled with immunoSEQ multiplex PCR; TCRdb holds only in-frame clones, not every one. The sample lists some 120,000 clones, around nine tenths seen once, with about 0.25% in the top ten. The sequencing here drew on unstimulated CD4+ T cells sorted from spleen or lymph node cells, taken before transplant. The clonotype was recovered from a human donor who was the organ donor for an intestinal transplant. V is TRBV23-1 and J is TRBJ1-2, with a weak D call TRBD1 (5 bases). TRBV23-1 is an ORF; its function is uncertain. The CDR3 nucleotides are TGCGCCAGCAGTCAGAGAGCAGGGTATGGCTACACCTTC. Translated, it gives CASSQRAGYGYTF.